The 21 T cell receptor beta chains below were found in one sample sequenced in a study of blood T cell repertoires in COVID-19 (dated by TCRdb to about 2020). Receptor libraries were prepared by the immunoSEQ multiplex PCR assay. The source is immuneACCESS, and TCRdb retained only in-frame sequences with V and J called. Part of the clones is not carried over; for the studies checked, unresolved V genes explain less than half of this, and the remainder is unexplained. The sample records more than 200,000 clones, around 90% of which are singletons. The ten largest clones add up to roughly 3% of the sample. The sample comprised peripheral blood. Receptors were obtained from a man between 18 and 35 years old with active or convalescent COVID-19.

This chain uses TRBV18 with TRBJ1-2; D call uncertain. Germline V CDR1 and CDR2: KGHSH, LQKENI. Trimming pared 8 bases from V and 4 bases from J, leaving 14 bases between. This CDR3 has 13 residues. The CDR3 loop is CASRTEQAYGYTF. The CDR3 region has the DNA TGTGCCAGCAGAACAGAGCAGGCCTATGGCTACACCTTC. Based on the CDR3 plus reference TRBV18 and TRBJ1-2, the full variable domain is NAGVMQNPRHLVRRRGQEARLRCSPMKGHSHVYWYRQLPEEGLKFMVYLQKENIIDESGMPKERFSAEFPKEGPSILRIQQVVRGDSAAYFCASRTEQAYGYTFGSGTRLTVV.

This clone was recorded only once. V gene TRBV4-2 combines with J gene TRBJ2-3; 10 bases align to TRBD2. Trimming cost V 3 bases and J 3 bases; bases outside gene matches: 6. The CDR3 has 16 amino acids. Germline CDR1 is LGHNA and CDR2 is YNFKEQ. CDR3 DNA: TGTGCCAGCAGCCACGCCACTAGCGGGATGACAGATACGCAGTATTTT. It translates to CASSHATSGMTDTQYF.

This clone was observed a few times. The gene calls are TRBV7-2 and TRBJ2-2, with 8 bases fitting TRBD1. CDR3 length: 15 residues. Per the germline V gene, CDR1 is SGHTA and CDR2 is FQGNSA. The V and J ends lost 7 bases and 6 bases, in that order; junction bases with no gene match: 10. CDR3 region: CASTYRDRKPGELFF. CDR3 nucleotide sequence: TGTGCCAGCACTTACCGGGACAGGAAACCCGGGGAGCTGTTTTTT.

On this clone itself: Other nucleotide sequences in the sample specify the same CDR3. The CDR3 bases are TGCGCCAGCAGCCAAGACAGGGGTTCTGGGGCCAACGTCCTGACTTTC. Translated: CASSQDRGSGANVLTF. The chain couples TRBV4-3 to TRBJ2-6; D might be TRBD1 (6 bases). V shed 0 bases and J shed 1 base, with 7 bases lying between them. The length of the CDR3 is 16 residues. The germline CDR1 and CDR2 sequences are LGHNA and YSLEER.

This clone has just a few counts. Here the CDR3 DNA reads TGTGCCAGCAGCACCGGGACAGGCTTTTATGGCTACACCTTC. Protein product: CASSTGTGFYGYTF. The gene calls are TRBV7-2 and TRBJ1-2; 8 bases are shared with TRBD1. CDR3 size: 14 residues. CDR1 SGHTA and CDR2 FQGNSA come from the germline V gene. V was pared by 5 bases and J by 5 bases, with 7 bases of the junction left unmatched.

The chain has TRBV9 and TRBJ2-1, with D tentatively TRBD2 (6 bases). V was pared by 3 bases and J by 6 bases, with 16 bases between. This CDR3 region has 15 residues. CDR1 and CDR2 (germline): SGDLS, YYNGEE. The CDR3 nucleotides read TGTGCCAGCAGCGCATACGGGGGTTTTTCCAATGAGCAGTTCTTC. It translates to CASSAYGGFSNEQFF.

The chain links TRBV28 to TRBJ2-1, with a tentative D call TRBD2 (5 bases). CDR1 MDHEN and CDR2 SYDVKM come from the germline V gene. The V end was cut by 3 bases, the J end by 10 bases, with 16 bases between. This CDR3 has 14 residues. The CDR3 reads CASSFMRAVREQFF. For the CDR3, the DNA is TGTGCCAGCAGTTTCATGAGGGCCGTCCGGGAGCAGTTCTTC.

The V and J genes are TRBV18 and TRBJ1-2; 7 bases map to TRBD1. After removal of 2 bases from V and 8 bases from J, the junction contained 11 bases not matched to a gene. This CDR3 is built from 15 residues. Germline V gives CDR1 KGHSH, CDR2 LQKENI. The CDR3 loop is CASSPYRQGPEGYTF. CDR3 sequence (DNA): TGTGCCAGCTCACCATATCGACAGGGTCCAGAGGGCTACACCTTC.

This chain uses TRBV10-2 with TRBJ2-2; D not certain. The CDR3 sequence is 15 residues long. Trimming pared 3 bases from V and 5 bases from J, leaving 13 bases between. Germline lookup yields CDR1 WSHSY and CDR2 SAAADI. Written as DNA, the CDR3 is TGCGCCAGCAGTGACCGGCTAGGAAGTACCGGGGAGCTGTTTTTT. Its translation is CASSDRLGSTGELFF.

The chain combines TRBV5-6 with TRBJ1-3; 9 bases line up with TRBD1. Germline lookup yields CDR1 SGHDT and CDR2 YYEEEE. The CDR3 is 14 amino acids. V shed 4 bases, J shed 9 bases, and the junction held 8 bases outside the gene matches. This CDR3 is CASSKTGGEGTIYF. In DNA, the CDR3 is TGTGCCAGCAGCAAGACAGGGGGAGAAGGCACCATATATTTT.

A single count supports this clone. The CDR3 DNA is TGCGCCAGCAGCTCGGCAGGGGAAATGAACACTGAAGCTTTCTTT. Translating it yields CASSSAGEMNTEAFF. The chain is built from TRBV5-1 and TRBJ1-1, with D maybe TRBD1 (6 bases). CDR3 length: 15 amino acids. V was trimmed by 3 bases and J by 0 bases, leaving 12 bases between them. The germline V gene has CDR1 SGHRS and CDR2 YFSETQ.

A note on this clone: This specimen includes other DNA sequences encoding the same CDR3. This chain links TRBV9 with TRBJ2-1; 8 bases fit TRBD1. J lost 2 bases, V lost 0 bases, and 1 base had no gene match. In germline, CDR1 is SGDLS, CDR2 YYNGEE. The CDR3 is made up of 15 amino acids. The CDR3 here is CASSVDRGTYNEQFF. For the CDR3, the DNA is TGTGCCAGCAGCGTAGACAGGGGGACCTACAATGAGCAGTTCTTC.

The chain employs TRBV27 and TRBJ1-4; D possibly corresponds to TRBD1 (6 bases). CDR1 is MNHEY, CDR2 SMNVEV, per germline (reference sequence). Trimming took 3 bases from V and 5 from J, leaving 10 bases between them. The CDR3 spans 14 residues. The CDR3 reads CASSFSGANEKLFF. The CDR3 region has the DNA TGTGCCAGCAGTTTTTCAGGGGCGAATGAAAAACTGTTTTTT.

V is TRBV7-2 and J is TRBJ1-6, with 7 bases matching TRBD1. CDR3 length: 15 residues. In germline, CDR1 is SGHTA, CDR2 FQGNSA. Trimming at V came to 5 bases and at J to 9 bases, leaving 10 bases not matched to a gene. DNA of the CDR3: TGTGCCAGCAGCCCGAGACAGGGTCGAAGTTCACCCCTCCACTTT. It is translated as CASSPRQGRSSPLHF.

This chain connects TRBV5-1 to TRBJ2-2, with TRBD2 matching 9 bases. V gave up 0 bases and J gave up 7 bases; unmatched junction bases: 4. The CDR3 extends over 15 amino acids. Germline lookup yields CDR1 SGHRS and CDR2 YFSETQ. DNA for the CDR3: TGCGCCAGCAGCTTGGTGAGCGGGGGGATCGGGGAGCTGTTTTTT. Its protein product is CASSLVSGGIGELFF.

The chain links TRBV6-2 or TRBV6-3 to TRBJ2-1; 8 bases match TRBD1. V lost 5 bases and J lost 2; bases outside the gene matches: 8. Germline loops: CDR1 MNHEY, CDR2 SVGEGT. The length of the CDR3 is 16 residues. DNA of the CDR3: TGTGCCAGCAGTCGTCCAAGGACAGGGACCTACAATGAGCAGTTCTTC. Its translation: CASSRPRTGTYNEQFF.

The J gene is TRBJ2-2, the V gene TRBV6-5, with a tentative D call TRBD1 (5 bases). The CDR3 is 14 residues long. Trimming took off 4 bases at V and 6 bases at J, with 12 bases between the two ends. Per the germline V gene, CDR1 is MNHEY and CDR2 is SVGAGI. This CDR3 is CASSLQESPGELFF. In DNA, the CDR3 is TGTGCCAGCAGTTTACAGGAAAGCCCCGGGGAGCTGTTTTTT.

The chain joins TRBV7-2 to TRBJ1-3; 8 nucleotides align to TRBD1. The CDR3 covers 17 residues. Per the germline V gene, CDR1 is SGHTA and CDR2 is FQGNSA. The V gene end was trimmed by 1 base and the J gene end by 0 bases; junction bases not matched to a gene: 5. CDR3 in amino acids: CASSLGRGQISGNTIYF. CDR3 DNA sequence: TGTGCCAGCAGCTTAGGCAGGGGGCAGATCTCTGGAAACACCATATATTTT.

This clone was picked up one time. The chain combines TRBV6-5 with TRBJ2-2; weak D call: TRBD1 (6 bases). Germline CDR1 MNHEY, CDR2 SVGAGI. This CDR3 is built from 14 residues. The V end was cut by 5 bases, the J end by 8 bases, with 15 bases between. CDR3 coding DNA: TGTGCCAGCAGTCCACTTATACAGGGAGGGGAGCTGTTTTTT. It yields the protein CASSPLIQGGELFF.

Written as DNA, the CDR3 is TGTGCCAGTAGTGTACTAGCGGGAGGGTTCAATGAGCAGTTCTTC. Amino acids: CASSVLAGGFNEQFF. J is TRBJ2-1 and V is TRBV19; 13 bases are a match to TRBD2. Germline loops: CDR1 LNHDA, CDR2 SQIVND (reference sequence). The CDR3 totals 15 residues. With V trimmed by 5 bases and J by 6 bases, 4 bases remained unmatched.

V and J are TRBV6-4 and TRBJ2-3; 7 bases align to TRBD2. Germline V CDR1 and CDR2: MRHNA, SNTAGT. CDR3 length: 13 residues. CDR3 nucleotides: TGTAAGATTTCGGGGGGTAACACAGATACGCAGTATTTT. This translates into CKISGGNTDTQYF.